This is a list of T cell receptor beta chains from one sample in a study of blood T cell repertoires in COVID-19. Profiling relied on immunoSEQ multiplex PCR, and the TCRdb table lists in-frame clones only, not all of them. The sample lists roughly 43,000 clones, about four fifths occurring once. Sequenced material: peripheral blood. Every receptor here comes from a woman in her 70s with acute or convalescent COVID-19. CDR3s include the opening cysteine and the closing phenylalanine or tryptophan. The order of the fields is D gene, clone size, J gene, V gene, CDR3 DNA, CDR3 protein. D genes are given only for firm matches. Clone size is shown for a subset of rows, as once, few, many or a class of expanded clone.

>TRBD1|.|TRBJ1-2|TRBV28
TGTGCCAGCAGTTCGGTGGGAACAGGGGGTATCTATGGCTACACCTTC
CASSSVGTGGIYGYTF
>TRBD1|.|TRBJ2-3|TRBV2
TGTGCCAGCCTTAAGGGACAGGGCAGCACAGATACGCAGTATTTT
CASLKGQGSTDTQYF
>.|.|TRBJ2-7|TRBV11-2
TGTGCCAGCAGCTTAGCCCCTGAGTACGAGCAGTACTTC
CASSLAPEYEQYF
>.|.|TRBJ1-5|TRBV24-1
TGTGCCACCAGTGTGGCAGTTAATCAGCCCCAGCATTTT
CATSVAVNQPQHF
>.|.|TRBJ2-2|TRBV7-3
TGTGCCAGCAGCCTTTCAGGGGCCACCGGGGAGCTGTTTTTT
CASSLSGATGELFF
>TRBD1|once|TRBJ1-1|TRBV18
TGTGCCAGCTCACCCAGAGGGACAGGGGGCGGAGGCACTGAAGCTTTCTTT
CASSPRGTGGGGTEAFF
>.|.|TRBJ2-1|TRBV5-1
TGCGCCAGCAGGTTGGCAGAGGCCTACAATGAGCAGTTCTTC
CASRLAEAYNEQFF
>.|.|TRBJ2-6|TRBV28
TGTGCCAGCAGTTCCCCCCGAGGGACATTCTCTGGGGCCAACGTCCTGACTTTC
CASSSPRGTFSGANVLTF
>.|.|TRBJ1-4|TRBV7-9
TGTGCCAGCAGCTTTTTGTCGGAGAATGAAAAACTGTTTTTT
CASSFLSENEKLFF
>.|.|TRBJ2-3|TRBV28
TGTGCCAGCCGGGAAGGAGGCGGAGATACGCAGTATTTT
CASREGGGDTQYF
>.|.|TRBJ2-6|TRBV7-2
TGTGCCAGCAGCTCCTCAGGAAGGGGAACCGGGGCCAACGTCCTGACTTTC
CASSSSGRGTGANVLTF
>.|.|TRBJ1-5|TRBV7-2
TGTGCCAGCAAACAGGGAAACCAGCCCCAGCATTTT
CASKQGNQPQHF
>TRBD2|.|TRBJ2-7|TRBV6-2/TRBV6-3
TGTGCCAGCAGTTCTCCTCTAGCGGGAGCAGACGAGCAGTACTTC
CASSSPLAGADEQYF
>TRBD2|.|TRBJ2-7|TRBV6-2/TRBV6-3
TGTGCCAGCAGTTCTCCCTACAGCGGGAGGGCCGGGTACGAGCAGTACTTC
CASSSPYSGRAGYEQYF
>TRBD2|once|TRBJ2-5|TRBV28
TGTGCCAGCAGTCTGCTAGCGGGAGGTAGGAGGATACAAGAGACCCAGTACTTC
CASSLLAGGRRIQETQYF
>TRBD1|.|TRBJ2-6|TRBV7-2
TGTGCCATCAACAGGGGCTCTGGGGCCAACGTCCTGACTTTC
CAINRGSGANVLTF
>.|.|TRBJ2-2|TRBV5-1
TGCGCCAGCTGGACACGGAACACCGGGGAGCTGTTTTTT
CASWTRNTGELFF
>.|.|TRBJ1-3|TRBV4-1
TGCGCCAGCAGCCAAGTGGGGCAGTCAGGCGGAAACACCATATATTTT
CASSQVGQSGGNTIYF
>.|once|TRBJ2-2|TRBV2
TGTGCCAGCAGTGAATGGAGAGGGTCCGACGGGGAGCTGTTTTTT
CASSEWRGSDGELFF
>.|.|TRBJ1-4|TRBV28
TGTGCCAGCACCTATAACAGGGTTGGAGAAAAACTGTTTTTT
CASTYNRVGEKLFF
>TRBD2|.|TRBJ2-1|TRBV9
TGTGCCAGCAACCCGAGGGAGGGAATTTACAATGAGCAGTTCTTC
CASNPREGIYNEQFF
>.|.|TRBJ2-6|TRBV6-6
TGTGCCAGCAGTTACTCGAGTACTGGGGCCAACGTCCTGACTTTC
CASSYSSTGANVLTF
>TRBD1|once|TRBJ2-1|TRBV7-6
TGTGCCAGCAGCCTCGCAGGGGGACAGAACTCCTACAATGAGCAGTTCTTC
CASSLAGGQNSYNEQFF
>.|.|TRBJ2-5|TRBV7-8
TGTGCCAGCAGCCGAGGGAGGGAGACCCAGTACTTC
CASSRGRETQYF
>.|.|TRBJ2-1|TRBV28
TGTGCCAGCAGTTTGGGGGGTATCTCCTACAATGAGCAGTTCTTC
CASSLGGISYNEQFF
>TRBD1|.|TRBJ1-3|TRBV9
TGTGCCAGCAGCCCCGGGACAGGCTATTCTGGAAACACCATATATTTT
CASSPGTGYSGNTIYF
>.|once|TRBJ2-3|TRBV6-5
TGTGCCAGCAGGGTCTCGGGGGCAGATACGCAGTATTTT
CASRVSGADTQYF
>TRBD1|.|TRBJ2-2|TRBV5-4
TGTGCCAGCAGCTGGACAGGGGACGGGGAGCTGTTTTTT
CASSWTGDGELFF
>.|.|TRBJ2-3|TRBV6-6
TGTGCCAGCAGTTACTCGAAGCCTAGCACAGATACGCAGTATTTT
CASSYSKPSTDTQYF
>TRBD1|.|TRBJ2-1|TRBV7-2
TGTGCCAGCAGACTTGGACAGGGGAAGAATGAGCAGTTCTTC
CASRLGQGKNEQFF
>.|.|TRBJ2-5|TRBV19
TGTGCCAGTAGTATACCCGCCAGGATCGAGACCCAGTACTTC
CASSIPARIETQYF
>TRBD2|.|TRBJ2-7|TRBV12-3/TRBV12-4
TGTGCCAGCACTGGGACTAGCGGGAGGGCCAAAAACTTC
CASTGTSGRAKNF
>.|.|TRBJ1-3|TRBV9
TGTGCCAGCAGCGCGGGGGTTGTGGGAAACACCATATATTTT
CASSAGVVGNTIYF
>TRBD2|.|TRBJ2-7|TRBV2
TGTGCCAGCAGTGAGGCTAGCGGGAGTTCCTACGAGCAGTACTTC
CASSEASGSSYEQYF
>.|.|TRBJ1-6|TRBV9
TGTGCCAGCAGCGTGTCAGTTCGATCACCCCTCCACTTT
CASSVSVRSPLHF
>.|few|TRBJ2-7|TRBV7-8
TGTGCCAGCAGCTCCGCTGGACTCGGCTACGAGCAGTACTTC
CASSSAGLGYEQYF
>TRBD1|.|TRBJ2-7|TRBV5-4
TGTGCCAGCAGCTGGGACAGATCCTACGAGCAGTACTTC
CASSWDRSYEQYF
>TRBD1|.|TRBJ2-3|TRBV18
TGTGCCAGCTCACCGACCCGGGACAGCCCTTCCACAGATACGCAGTATTTT
CASSPTRDSPSTDTQYF
>.|.|TRBJ2-1|TRBV28
TGTGCCCTAGGAAGGGCGGGTGAGCAGTTCTTC
CALGRAGEQFF
>.|.|TRBJ2-5|TRBV5-1
TGCGCCAGCAGCTTGGTTGCGGGAACTGTGGAGACCCAGTACTTC
CASSLVAGTVETQYF
>.|.|TRBJ1-1|TRBV12-3/TRBV12-4
TGTGCCAGCAGTTTAACGGTGAACACTGAAGCTTTCTTT
CASSLTVNTEAFF
>TRBD2|.|TRBJ2-1|TRBV15
TGTGCCACCAGCAGACCTTCCCCATATAGCGGGAGTAAAAATGAGCAGTTCTTC
CATSRPSPYSGSKNEQFF
>TRBD2|.|TRBJ2-5|TRBV25-1
TGTGCCAGCAGTGACTGGCGGGAGGGGAGACCCCAGTACTTC
CASSDWREGRPQYF
>.|.|TRBJ2-7|TRBV4-1
TGCGCCAGCAGCAAAAGACAGGAAGCCTACGAGCAGTACTTC
CASSKRQEAYEQYF
>.|few|TRBJ1-3|TRBV30
TGTGCCTGGAGCCGGGACTCCGGCTCTGGAAACACCATATATTTT
CAWSRDSGSGNTIYF
>TRBD1|.|TRBJ1-1|TRBV15
TGTGCCACCAGCAGGGCCGGGACAGGAGCCACTGAAGCTTTCTTT
CATSRAGTGATEAFF
>TRBD2|.|TRBJ2-1|TRBV11-2
TGTGCCAGCAGCTTAGATCGTCCGGGCGGAGCGGGGGGTGAGCAGTTCTTC
CASSLDRPGGAGGEQFF
>TRBD2|.|TRBJ2-1|TRBV24-1
TGTGCCACCAGTGACCCTGGACTAGCGGGAGGCAATGAGCAGTTCTTC
CATSDPGLAGGNEQFF
>.|.|TRBJ1-1|TRBV9
TGTGCCAGCAGCGTAGTCCAAGAGACACAGTCAACTGAAGCTTTCTTT
CASSVVQETQSTEAFF
>.|.|TRBJ1-2|TRBV27
TGTGCCAGCAGTTTCTCAGGACTTATCGGTGGCTACACCTTC
CASSFSGLIGGYTF
>TRBD1|.|TRBJ2-1|TRBV4-1
TGCGCCAGCAGCCAAGAAAGGACAGGGCTATGGAATGAGCAGTTCTTC
CASSQERTGLWNEQFF